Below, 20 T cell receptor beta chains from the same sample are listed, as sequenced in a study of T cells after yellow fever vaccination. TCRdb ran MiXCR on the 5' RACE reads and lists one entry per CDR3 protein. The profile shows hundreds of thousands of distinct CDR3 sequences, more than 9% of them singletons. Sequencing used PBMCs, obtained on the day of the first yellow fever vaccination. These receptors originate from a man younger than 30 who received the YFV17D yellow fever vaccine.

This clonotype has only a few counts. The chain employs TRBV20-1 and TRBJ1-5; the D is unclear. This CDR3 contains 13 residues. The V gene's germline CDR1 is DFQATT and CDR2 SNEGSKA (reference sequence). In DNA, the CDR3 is TGCTCGACAAGGACGGTAGCTCTTCGGACCCAGCATTTT. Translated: CSTRTVALRTQHF.

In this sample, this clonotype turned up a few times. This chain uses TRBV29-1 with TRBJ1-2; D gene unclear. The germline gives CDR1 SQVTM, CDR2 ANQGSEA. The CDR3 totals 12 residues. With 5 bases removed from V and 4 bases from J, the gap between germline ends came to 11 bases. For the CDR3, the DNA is TGCAGCGTTTCGGACTTACGCTATGGCTACACCTTC. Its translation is CSVSDLRYGYTF.

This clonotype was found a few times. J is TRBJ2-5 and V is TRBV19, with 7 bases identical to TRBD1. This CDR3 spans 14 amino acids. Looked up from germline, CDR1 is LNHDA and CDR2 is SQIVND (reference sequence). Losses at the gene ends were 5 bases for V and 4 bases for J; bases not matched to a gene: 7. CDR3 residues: CASSGPGGIETQYF. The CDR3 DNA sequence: TGTGCCAGTAGTGGCCCAGGGGGAATAGAGACCCAGTACTTC.

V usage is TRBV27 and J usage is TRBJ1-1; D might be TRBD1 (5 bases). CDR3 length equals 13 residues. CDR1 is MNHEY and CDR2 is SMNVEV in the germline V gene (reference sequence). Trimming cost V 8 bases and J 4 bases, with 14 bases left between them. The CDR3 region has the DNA TGTGCCAGCCTTCCATCTGGGGGCACTGAAGCTTTCTTT. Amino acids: CASLPSGGTEAFF.

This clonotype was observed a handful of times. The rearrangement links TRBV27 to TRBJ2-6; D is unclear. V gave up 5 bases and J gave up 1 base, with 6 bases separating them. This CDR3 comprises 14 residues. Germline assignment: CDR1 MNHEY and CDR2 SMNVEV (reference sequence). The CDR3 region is CASSPWSGANVLTF. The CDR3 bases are TGTGCCAGCAGTCCCTGGTCTGGGGCCAACGTCCTGACTTTC.

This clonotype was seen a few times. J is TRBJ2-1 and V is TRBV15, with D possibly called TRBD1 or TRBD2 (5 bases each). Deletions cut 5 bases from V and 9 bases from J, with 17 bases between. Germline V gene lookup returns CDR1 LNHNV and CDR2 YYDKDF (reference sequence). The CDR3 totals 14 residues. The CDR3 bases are TGTGCCACCAGCTTTCGGGACCGAATGGGTGAGCAGTTCTTC. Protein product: CATSFRDRMGEQFF.

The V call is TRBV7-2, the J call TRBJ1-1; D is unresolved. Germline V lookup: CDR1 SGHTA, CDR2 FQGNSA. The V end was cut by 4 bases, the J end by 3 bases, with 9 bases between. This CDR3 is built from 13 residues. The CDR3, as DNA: TGTGCCAGCAGCTGGTCCTTGGACACTGAAGCTTTCTTT. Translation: CASSWSLDTEAFF.

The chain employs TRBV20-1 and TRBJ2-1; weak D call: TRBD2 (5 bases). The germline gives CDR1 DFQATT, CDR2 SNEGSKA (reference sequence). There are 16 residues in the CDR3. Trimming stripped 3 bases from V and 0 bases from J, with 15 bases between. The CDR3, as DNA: TGCAGTGCTAGGGACTTGGACGCCAGCTCCTACAATGAGCAGTTCTTC. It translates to CSARDLDASSYNEQFF.

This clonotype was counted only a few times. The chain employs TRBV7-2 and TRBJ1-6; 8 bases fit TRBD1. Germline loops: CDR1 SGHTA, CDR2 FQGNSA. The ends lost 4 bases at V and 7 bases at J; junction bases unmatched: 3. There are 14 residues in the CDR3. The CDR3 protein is CASSWTGSNSPLHF. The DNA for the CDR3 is TGTGCCAGCAGCTGGACAGGGAGCAATTCACCCCTCCACTTT. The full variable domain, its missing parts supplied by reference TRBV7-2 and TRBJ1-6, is GAGVSQSPSNKVTEKGKDVELRCDPISGHTALYWYRQSLGQGLEFLIYFQGNSAPDKSGLPSDRFSAERTGGSVSTLTIQRTQQEDSAVYLCASSWTGSNSPLHFGNGTRLTVT.

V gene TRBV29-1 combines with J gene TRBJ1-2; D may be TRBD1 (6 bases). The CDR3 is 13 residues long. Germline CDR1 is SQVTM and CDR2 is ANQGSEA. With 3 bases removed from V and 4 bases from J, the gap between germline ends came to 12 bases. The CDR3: CSVESGEGYGYTF. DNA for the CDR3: TGCAGCGTTGAGTCAGGGGAGGGCTATGGCTACACCTTC.

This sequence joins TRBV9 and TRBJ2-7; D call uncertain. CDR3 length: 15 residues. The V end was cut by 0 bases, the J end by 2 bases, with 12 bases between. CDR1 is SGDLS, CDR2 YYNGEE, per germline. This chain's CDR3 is CASSVAASLTYEQYV. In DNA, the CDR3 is TGTGCCAGCAGCGTAGCGGCCAGTCTAACCTACGAGCAGTACGTC.

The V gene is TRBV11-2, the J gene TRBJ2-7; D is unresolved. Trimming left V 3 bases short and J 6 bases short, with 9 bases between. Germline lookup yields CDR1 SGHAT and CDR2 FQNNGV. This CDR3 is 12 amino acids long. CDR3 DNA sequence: TGTGCCAGCAGCTTGGTGGCGGCCGAGCAGTACGTC. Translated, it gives CASSLVAAEQYV.

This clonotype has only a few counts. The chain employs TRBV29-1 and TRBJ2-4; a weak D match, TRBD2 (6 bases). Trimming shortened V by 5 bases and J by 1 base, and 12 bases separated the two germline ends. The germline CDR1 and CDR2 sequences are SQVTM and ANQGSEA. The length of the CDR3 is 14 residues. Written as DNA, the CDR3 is TGCAGCGTTAAAGGTCTAGCGGCCAAAAACATTCAGTACTTC. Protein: CSVKGLAAKNIQYF.

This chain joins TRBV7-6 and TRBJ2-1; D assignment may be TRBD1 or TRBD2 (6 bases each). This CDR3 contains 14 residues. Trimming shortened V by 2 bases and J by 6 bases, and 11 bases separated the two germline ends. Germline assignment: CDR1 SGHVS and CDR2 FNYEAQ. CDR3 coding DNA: TGTGCCAGCAGCTTAACAGGGAGGATCAATGAGCAGTTCTTC. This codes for CASSLTGRINEQFF.

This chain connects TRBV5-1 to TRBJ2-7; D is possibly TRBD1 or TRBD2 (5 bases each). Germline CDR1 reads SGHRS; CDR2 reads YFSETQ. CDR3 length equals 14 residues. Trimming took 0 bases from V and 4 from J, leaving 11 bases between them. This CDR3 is CASSLDPGPYEQYV. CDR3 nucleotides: TGCGCCAGCAGCTTGGACCCGGGACCTTACGAGCAGTACGTC.

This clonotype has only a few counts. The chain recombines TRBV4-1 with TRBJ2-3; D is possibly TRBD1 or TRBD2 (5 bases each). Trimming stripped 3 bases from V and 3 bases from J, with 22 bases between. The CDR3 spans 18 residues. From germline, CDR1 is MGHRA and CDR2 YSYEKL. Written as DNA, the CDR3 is TGCGCCAGCAGCCATTTTACCGGGACCCAATACGCAACAGATACGCAGTATTTT. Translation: CASSHFTGTQYATDTQYF.

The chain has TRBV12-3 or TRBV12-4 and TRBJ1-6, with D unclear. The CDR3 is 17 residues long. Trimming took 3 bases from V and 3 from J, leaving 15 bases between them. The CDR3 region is CASSLTPPGDYNSPLHF. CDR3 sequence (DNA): TGTGCCAGCAGTTTGACCCCCCCAGGTGACTATAATTCACCCCTCCACTTT.

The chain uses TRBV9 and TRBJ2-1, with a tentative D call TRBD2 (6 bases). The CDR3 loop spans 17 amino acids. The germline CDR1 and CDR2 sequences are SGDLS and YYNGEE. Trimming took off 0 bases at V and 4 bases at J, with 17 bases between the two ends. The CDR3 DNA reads TGTGCCAGCAGCGTAGGAAGTAACGGGGGAATGTACAATGAGCAGTTCTTC. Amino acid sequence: CASSVGSNGGMYNEQFF.

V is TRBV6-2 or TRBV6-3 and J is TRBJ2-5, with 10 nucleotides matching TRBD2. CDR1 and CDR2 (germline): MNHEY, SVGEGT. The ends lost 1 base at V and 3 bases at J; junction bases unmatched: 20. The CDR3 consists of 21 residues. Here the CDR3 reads CASSYFPTGVLAGAGKETQYF. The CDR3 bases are TGTGCCAGCAGTTACTTCCCGACAGGGGTCCTAGCGGGGGCGGGGAAAGAGACCCAGTACTTC.

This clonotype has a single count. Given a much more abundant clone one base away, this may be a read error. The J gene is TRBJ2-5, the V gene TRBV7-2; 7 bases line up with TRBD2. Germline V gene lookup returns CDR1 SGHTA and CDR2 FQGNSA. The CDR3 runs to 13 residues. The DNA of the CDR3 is TGTGCCAGCAGCTTAGTAGTGCGGGAGATCCAGTACTTC. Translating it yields CASSLVVREIQYF.